This TCR beta chain was obtained from a study of blood T cell repertoires in COVID-19. Study-wide background: Nucleic acid was either cDNA or gDNA, and it came from T cells, B-cell-depleted T cells, or PBMCs.

The repertoire was sequenced with immunoSEQ multiplex PCR; TCRdb's copy has only in-frame clones and lacks some. The table has almost 400,000 clones, 85% to 90% seen once; the top ten hold less than 2%. Two negative PCRs, clearance, or symptom resolution had been documented for recovered Cohort 3 donors. Deletions cut 7 bases from V and 3 bases from J, with 15 bases between. Germline-derived CDR1 and CDR2 are MDHEN and SYDVKM. The CDR3 is made up of 15 amino acids. The origin of this receptor is a woman in her twenties or thirties who had recovered from COVID-19. The chain carries TRBV28 and TRBJ2-2, with D perhaps TRBD2 (5 bases). The sequencing sample was made of PBMCs or T cells enriched from blood (not recorded which). The CDR3 nucleotides are TGTGCCAGCACAAGGTGGGCTAGCCACACCGGGGAGCTGTTTTTT. Translation: CASTRWASHTGELFF.